This TCR beta chain was documented in a study of cytotoxic CD8 clonotypes in ibrutinib-treated CLL. Study overall: The response samples were taken once patients had been treated for a median of about 12 months, range 6 to 36. General study points: Rising at ibrutinib response, clonality subsequently fell back toward baseline at progression. Against age-matched healthy donors, baseline clonality ran higher and tracked circulating CD8+ T-cell counts.

Trimming shortened V by 4 bases and J by 5 bases, and 8 bases separated the two germline ends. CDR3 length equals 12 residues. Germline V gene data show CDR1 as MNHEY and CDR2 as SMNVEV (reference sequence). Repertoires were generated with immunoSEQ multiplex PCR, while TCRdb's copy carries only in-frame clones and drops some. The repertoire holds about 140,000 clones, with 80% to 95% as singletons. About this clone itself: Its antigen is not identified.

The rearrangement uses TRBV27 and TRBJ2-5; no reliable D call. The TCR was taken from a human donor with chronic lymphocytic leukemia. The input for sequencing was PBMCs, taken after 12 months of ibrutinib treatment. The CDR3 nucleotides are TGTGCCAGCAGTTCCCTAGACGAGACCCAGTACTTC. Encoded protein: CASSSLDETQYF.